This TCR beta chain was sequenced during a study of beta chain features in type 1 diabetes. The CDR3 loop spans 11 amino acids. CDR1 is DFQATT and CDR2 is SNEGSKA in the germline V gene (reference sequence). This clone was observed a few times. Since all of the isolated RNA was reverse transcribed, expressed TCRB transcripts were what got sequenced. Assay: immunoSEQ multiplex PCR; the TCRdb copy retains only in-frame clones and omits some. The sample gives a few hundred thousand clones, about 25% of which show up once; under 5% is in the top ten. The chain joins TRBV20-1 to TRBJ2-1, with 11 bases lining up with TRBD2. Sequencing was done on a sample of central memory CD4+ T cells from blood. The sequence was collected from a man between 25 and 39 years old in good health. The CDR3 here is CTLTSGVEQFF. Written as DNA, the CDR3 is TGCACCCTGACTAGCGGGGTTGAGCAGTTCTTC.